The following is a TCR beta chain sequence with its context. The data were taken from a study of blood T cell repertoires in COVID-19. Overall study: Sites in the United States, Italy and Spain provided acute and convalescent COVID-19 samples. PBMCs, B-cell-depleted T cells, or T cells were the source of the cDNA or gDNA that made up the material.

This CDR3 contains 14 residues. From germline, CDR1 is MDHEN and CDR2 SYDVKM. The V end lost 6 bases, the J end lost 7 bases, and 15 bases lay between the germline ends. In the original workflow: Estimation of nucleated cell counts relied on the amplification of reference gene primers. Repertoires were generated with immunoSEQ multiplex PCR, while TCRdb's copy carries only in-frame clones and drops some. V and J calls and clone size follow that table, whereas D and trimming were derived from the DNA. The top ten clones hold roughly 2.7% of a sample with some 49,000 clones, roughly four fifths of them seen once.

The material sequenced was peripheral blood. The genes are TRBV28 and TRBJ1-4; no reliable D call. This TCR was recovered from a woman in her sixties or seventies with acute or convalescent COVID-19. CDR3 in amino acids: CASSLPVSGEKLFF. The CDR3 bases are TGTGCCAGCAGCCTACCTGTATCCGGTGAAAAACTGTTTTTT.